The rows below give T cell receptor beta chains drawn from one sample of a study of T cell repertoires in cytomegalovirus infection. No cognate antigen is known for these TCRs. TCRdb re-called the reads through MiXCR, storing one row per CDR3 protein. The top ten hold 15% to 20% of the sample, which has nearly 700,000 distinct CDR3 sequences, roughly 33% seen once. Source: cultured PBMCs, taken from culture after CMV antigen stimulation. These receptors were collected from a human donor in good health (CMV status not recorded). Some clones in this sample may be carry-over from other donors' samples. Both conserved end residues are part of each CDR3. The size of a clone is reported for some rows only, either as once, few or many, or as a class for expanded clones.

>TRBV12-3/TRBV12-4|many
CASSSLDRGRQPQHF
>TRBV6-4|-
CASSQLEGQPQHF
>TRBV20-1|-
CSARDPWDPRSLDTQYF
>TRBV28|few
CASSPRTDQYGNTIYF
>TRBV7-7|-
CASSLRVSSSYNEQFF
>TRBV30|few
CAWSQDGISYEQYF
>TRBV7-2|few
CAARLAGGNEQFF
>TRBV7-2|-
CASSMTSGSHNEQFF
>TRBV28|-
CASSLRANGAFF
>TRBV12-3/TRBV12-4|few
CASSPQVDTQYF
>TRBV7-9|many
CASSSGQGANSPLHF
>TRBV7-6|-
CASSSVDQPQHF
>TRBV27|-
CASSFSRATEAFF
>TRBV3-1|-
CASSLTTGIKLFF
>TRBV6-1|few
CASRKLAGEETQYF
>TRBV7-8|few
CASSLERVPRGTDTQYF
>TRBV7-9|few
CASSFGTSDTDTQYF
>TRBV20-1|few
CSARSRGKAQETQYF
>TRBV5-6|-
CASSCSGGLCTQYF
>TRBV5-6|-
CASRTGTGYYGYTF
>TRBV6-2/TRBV6-3|-
CASTTFLGNIQYF
>TRBV2|-
CASRDFRYTF